These 30 T cell receptor beta chains were all obtained from the same sample, sequenced in a study of CDR3 diversity in severe acne. TCRdb reanalysed the PCR reads using MiXCR and keeps one entry per CDR3 protein. Among around 85,000 distinct CDR3 sequences listed, roughly 49% were seen once. The specimen sequenced was blood. Every receptor here comes from a male donor with severe acne vulgaris.

Details on this clonotype: One end of the junction fails to match germline, which may point to a read error. The CDR3 DNA is TGTGCTAGCAGCTTAGCGGAAAAAGAGACCCAGTACTTC. Translation gives CASSLAEKETQYF. V usage is TRBV7-7 and J usage is TRBJ2-5; D possibly corresponds to TRBD2 (6 bases). The CDR3 sequence is 13 residues long. Germline V gene data show CDR1 as SSHAT and CDR2 as FNYEAQ (reference sequence).

The V and J genes are TRBV29-1 and TRBJ1-5; D remains ambiguous. This CDR3 is 15 amino acids long. V was trimmed by 4 bases and J by 0 bases, leaving 13 bases between them. The germline gives CDR1 SQVTM, CDR2 ANQGSEA. CDR3 nucleotide sequence: TGCAGCGTTGGTGCGGAACCTTATAGCAATCAGCCCCAGCATTTT. This encodes CSVGAEPYSNQPQHF. The full variable domain, in which reference TRBV29-1 and TRBJ1-5 provide the parts outside the CDR3, is SAVISQKPSRDICQRGTSLTIQCQVDSQVTMMFWYRQQPGQSLTLIATANQGSEATYESGFVIDKFPISRPNLTFSTLTVSNMSPEDSSIYLCSVGAEPYSNQPQHFGDGTRLSIL.

The gene calls are TRBV20-1 and TRBJ1-2, with D uncertain. This CDR3 comprises 14 residues. The V gene's germline CDR1 is DFQATT and CDR2 SNEGSKA (reference sequence). Trimming left V 4 bases short and J 0 bases short, with 12 bases between. CDR3 in amino acids: CSAIFLCANYGYTF. CDR3 nucleotide sequence: TGCAGTGCTATATTCTTATGTGCTAACTATGGCTACACCTTC.

Comment on this clonotype: In this CDR3 the conserved last residue, phenylalanine or tryptophan, is missing, so a read error is likely. The gene calls are TRBV30 and TRBJ1-2; D is unresolved. The germline gives CDR1 GTSNPN, CDR2 SVGIG (reference sequence). The CDR3 loop spans 14 amino acids. Trimming left V 0 bases short and J 3 bases short, with 11 bases between. Here the CDR3 reads CAWSVANSDYGYTS. For the CDR3, the DNA is TGTGCCTGGAGTGTCGCGAACAGCGACTATGGCTACACCTCC.

This chain connects TRBV5-5 to TRBJ2-7; TRBD1 matches 7 bases. V lost 1 base, J lost 1 base, and 5 bases stayed unmatched. CDR1 and CDR2 (germline): SGHKS, YYEKEE (reference sequence). The length of the CDR3 is 15 residues. The CDR3 region is CASSLRQGPSYEQYF. The DNA for the CDR3 is TGTGCCAGCAGCTTGAGACAGGGTCCTTCCTACGAGCAGTACTTC.

The V gene is TRBV5-1, the J gene TRBJ2-1, with 7 positions matching TRBD2. The germline gives CDR1 SGHRS, CDR2 YFSETQ. After removal of 0 bases from V and 8 bases from J, the junction contained 8 bases not matched to a gene. This CDR3 comprises 15 residues. The DNA for the CDR3 is TGCGCCAGCAGCTTGGCTAGCGGTGATGTCGATGAGCAGTTCTTC. It specifies CASSLASGDVDEQFF.

This clonotype was observed many times. The rearrangement joins TRBV18 to TRBJ2-5; TRBD1 agrees at 7 bases. The CDR3 has 13 amino acids. J lost 3 bases, V lost 3 bases, and 1 base had no gene match. CDR1 and CDR2 from the germline V gene are KGHSH and LQKENI. CDR3 protein: CASSPGTEETQYF. For the CDR3, the DNA is TGTGCCAGCTCACCGGGGACAGAAGAGACCCAGTACTTC. Full variable domain (rest looked up from reference TRBV18 and TRBJ2-5): NAGVMQNPRHLVRRRGQEARLRCSPMKGHSHVYWYRQLPEEGLKFMVYLQKENIIDESGMPKERFSAEFPKEGPSILRIQQVVRGDSAAYFCASSPGTEETQYFGPGTRLLVL.

The rearrangement uses TRBV10-3 and TRBJ1-2, with a weak D call TRBD1 (5 bases). The germline V gene has CDR1 ENHRY and CDR2 SYGVKD. V was cut by 7 bases and J by 1 base, with 13 bases left in between. The CDR3 is 14 amino acids. The CDR3 DNA follows: TGTGCCATCAATGACAGAGTGAATAACTATGGCTACACCTTC. Its protein product is CAINDRVNNYGYTF.

Points on this clonotype: One end of the junction varies from germline; a read error may be responsible. The rearrangement links TRBV29-1 to TRBJ2-7; TRBD1 might be the D (6 bases). This CDR3 is built from 13 residues. Germline V gives CDR1 SQVTM, CDR2 ANQGSEA. The CDR3 DNA sequence: TGCAGCGTTACCACAGGGAGCTCCTACGTGCAGTACTTC. Translation gives CSVTTGSSYVQYF.

This chain connects TRBV19 to TRBJ2-7; TRBD1 is a possible D gene (5 bases). Germline CDR1 reads LNHDA; CDR2 reads SQIVND (reference sequence). V lost 6 bases, J lost 3 bases, and 12 bases lay in between. The CDR3 sequence is 13 residues long. CDR3 residues: CASRRTSLYEQYF. The CDR3, as DNA: TGTGCCAGTAGGCGGACATCCCTCTACGAGCAGTACTTC.

This CDR3 reads CASSPAPGQPQYF. In DNA, the CDR3 is TGTGCCAGCAGTCCAGCCCCGGGACAGCCGCAGTATTTT. V gene TRBV7-3 combines with J gene TRBJ2-3; 7 bases line up with TRBD1. V lost 6 bases and J lost 10; bases outside the gene matches: 10. This CDR3 contains 13 residues. CDR1 is SGHTA, CDR2 FQGTGA, per germline.

This sequence joins TRBV25-1 and TRBJ1-2; tentative D call: TRBD1 (5 bases). The CDR3 extends over 17 amino acids. Germline V gene data show CDR1 as MGHDK and CDR2 as SYGVNS. Trimming pared 6 bases from V and 6 bases from J, leaving 26 bases between. The CDR3 region has the DNA TGTGCCAGCAGCCGGAGGGGAGAAGGGGCTCTAAAGGATGGCTACACCTTC. Translating it yields CASSRRGEGALKDGYTF.

This clonotype was seen many times. J is TRBJ2-3 and V is TRBV5-5, with unresolved D. The CDR3 contains 15 residues. V shed 0 bases and J shed 6 bases, with 14 bases lying between them. Germline V gene data show CDR1 as SGHKS and CDR2 as YYEKEE (reference sequence). The DNA of the CDR3 is TGTGCCAGCAGCTTGGTTCGGCCTATTACTGATACGCAGTATTTT. As protein: CASSLVRPITDTQYF.

The chain uses TRBV29-1 and TRBJ1-2, with D possibly matching TRBD1 (5 bases). The CDR3 is 11 amino acids. The ends were cut back, 4 bases at V and 12 bases at J, with 15 bases in the middle. Germline V gives CDR1 SQVTM, CDR2 ANQGSEA. The DNA for the CDR3 is TGCAGCGTTGTAGGTGTCAGGGAAGACACCTTC. It specifies CSVVGVREDTF.

This chain joins TRBV24-1 and TRBJ2-7, with D possibly TRBD2 on 5 matching bases. The CDR3 is 11 amino acids. Germline-derived CDR1 and CDR2 are KGHDR and SFDVKD. V lost 10 bases and J lost 3, with 9 bases in between. The CDR3 sequence: CATGSNYEQYF. In DNA, the CDR3 is TGTGCCACAGGGAGCAACTACGAGCAGTACTTC.

V gene TRBV19 combines with J gene TRBJ2-5, with D perhaps being TRBD1 or TRBD2 (5 bases each). Germline CDR1 is LNHDA and CDR2 is SQIVND (reference sequence). The CDR3 is 15 amino acids. V dropped 3 bases and J dropped 4 bases, with 15 bases sitting between them. CDR3 sequence (DNA): TGTGCCAGTAGTATTCGGGGCCTCGTCGGAGAGACCCAGTACTTC. Residues: CASSIRGLVGETQYF.

The V and J genes are TRBV10-3 and TRBJ2-7; either TRBD1 or TRBD2 may supply D (5 bases each). Trimming removed 3 bases from V and 3 bases from J, with 18 bases in between. Germline V gives CDR1 ENHRY, CDR2 SYGVKD. CDR3 length: 16 amino acids. CDR3 DNA: TGTGCCATCAGTGACGATGGGACGGAAAATTACTACGAGCAGTACTTC. This encodes CAISDDGTENYYEQYF.

Remarks on this clonotype: A much larger clonotype is one base distant, so this may be a read error. The chain employs TRBV2 and TRBJ1-5, with D uncertain. The V gene's germline CDR1 is SNHLY and CDR2 FYNNEI. The CDR3 consists of 12 residues. The CDR3 protein is CASSDPPRPHHF. The CDR3 DNA is TGTGCCAGCAGTGACCCCCCTCGGCCCCATCATTTT.

Turning to this clonotype: Just one base apart from a much larger clone, this may be a read error. The rearrangement uses TRBV9 and TRBJ2-1, with 8 nucleotides matching TRBD2. The CDR3 is made up of 14 amino acids. Germline lookup yields CDR1 SGDLS and CDR2 YYNGEE. CDR3 DNA: TGTACCAGCAGCGTTAGCGGGACTTACAATGAGCAGTTCTTC. It yields the protein CTSSVSGTYNEQFF.

The J gene is TRBJ2-3, the V gene TRBV6-5; a weak D match, TRBD2 (7 bases). In germline, CDR1 is MNHEY, CDR2 SVGAGI. Trimming pared 4 bases from V and 2 bases from J, leaving 16 bases between. The CDR3 runs to 16 residues. This chain's CDR3 is CASSSRGGPHTDTQYF. CDR3 sequence (DNA): TGTGCCAGCAGTTCAAGGGGGGGGCCACACACAGATACGCAGTATTTT.

This chain connects TRBV10-1 to TRBJ2-2; D is unresolved. Per the germline V gene, CDR1 is WNHNN and CDR2 is SYGVQD (reference sequence). There are 14 residues in the CDR3. V was pared by 2 bases and J by 6 bases, with 10 bases between. The CDR3 coding sequence is TGCGCCAGCAGTGAGGAAGCCTTCTCCGGGGAGCTGTTTTTT. It encodes CASSEEAFSGELFF.

This clonotype was counted many times. The V call is TRBV24-1, the J call TRBJ1-5; no reliable D call. CDR1 is KGHDR, CDR2 SFDVKD, per germline. There are 14 residues in the CDR3. Trimming took 2 bases from V and 7 from J, leaving 11 bases between them. CDR3 in DNA: TGTGCCACCAGTGATTCTTGGGGTGGGCAGCCCCAGCATTTT. This sequence encodes CATSDSWGGQPQHF.

This clonotype was picked up a small number of times. CDR3 DNA sequence: TGTGCCAGCAGTGACCACGGGACTGGGATGTTCAAGTCTGGCTACACCTTC. It is translated as CASSDHGTGMFKSGYTF. The chain couples TRBV25-1 to TRBJ1-2, with D perhaps TRBD1 (5 bases). CDR3 length: 17 amino acids. Looked up from germline, CDR1 is MGHDK and CDR2 is SYGVNS. V was trimmed by 3 bases and J by 7 bases, leaving 24 bases between them.

The chain has TRBV6-1 and TRBJ1-2; unclear D gene. Looked up from germline, CDR1 is MNHNS and CDR2 is SASEGT. Trimming left V 7 bases short and J 0 bases short, with 9 bases between. CDR3 length: 13 amino acids. DNA for the CDR3: TGTGCCAGCACCGAGACAACTAACTATGGCTACACCTTC. Encoded protein: CASTETTNYGYTF.

For this clonotype: This may stem from a read error, because a much larger clone lies one nucleotide away. The V gene is TRBV20-1, the J gene TRBJ1-4, with D unresolved. CDR1 DFQATT and CDR2 SNEGSKA come from the germline V gene (reference sequence). This CDR3 is built from 12 residues. CDR3 in amino acids: CSASASDIKLSF. DNA for the CDR3: TGCAGTGCTTCCGCGTCTGATATAAAACTGTCTTTT.

This clonotype showed up many times. The CDR3 coding sequence is TGTGCCAGCAGTCATCCGGGGCGACATTCACCCCTCCACTTT. It codes for CASSHPGRHSPLHF. The chain is built from TRBV6-6 and TRBJ1-6, with D perhaps TRBD1 (5 bases). The V and J ends lost 5 bases and 8 bases respectively, with 13 bases between them. CDR3 length equals 14 residues. Germline V lookup: CDR1 MNHNY, CDR2 SVGAGI (reference sequence).

V usage is TRBV24-1 and J usage is TRBJ1-5; tentative D call: TRBD1 (5 bases). V lost 9 bases and J 7 bases, leaving 15 bases between the germline ends. Germline CDR1 and CDR2: KGHDR and SFDVKD. The CDR3 extends over 13 amino acids. DNA for the CDR3: TGTGCCACCCAGGCAGGGCACGGACAGCCCCAGCATTTT. Its protein is CATQAGHGQPQHF.

This clonotype has just one count. The junction differs from germline at one of its ends, possibly a read error. V and J are TRBV7-2 and TRBJ2-7, with D perhaps matching TRBD1 (6 bases). This CDR3 spans 15 amino acids. The germline V gene encodes CDR1 SGHTA and CDR2 FQGNSA. The CDR3 sequence: CASSLARGKSYEQYF. CDR3 bases: TGTGCCAGCAGCTTAGCGAGGGGGAAGTCCTACGAGCAATACTTC.

With respect to this clonotype: The junction departs from the called germline gene at one end, perhaps through a read error. This chain uses TRBV5-8 with TRBJ2-3; the D gene is possibly TRBD2 (6 bases). This CDR3 is 14 amino acids long. CDR1 and CDR2 (germline): SGHTS, YDEGEE. DNA for the CDR3: TGTGCCAACAGCTGGGGACTGCTCACAGATACGCAGTATTTT. This sequence encodes CANSWGLLTDTQYF.

This chain joins TRBV6-6 and TRBJ1-4; D perhaps matches TRBD1 (6 bases). The CDR3 spans 14 residues. CDR1 is MNHNY and CDR2 is SVGAGI in the germline V gene (reference sequence). V was pared by 5 bases and J by 8 bases, with 15 bases between. In nucleotides, the CDR3 is TGTGCCAGCAGTCCGGCAGGGGATCGCGAAAAACTGTTTTTT. Translation gives CASSPAGDREKLFF.